These T cell receptor beta chains were read from a single sample in a study of glioma-infiltrating T cells after dendritic cell vaccination. TCRdb's copy holds only in-frame clones and misses some; the assay was immunoSEQ multiplex PCR. The sample includes fewer than 50,000 clones, approximately 85% of them seen just once. The sequencing used blood, collected before dendritic cell vaccination. These receptors all come from a human donor with glioblastoma. Both conserved end residues are trimmed from each CDR3. The order of the fields is clone size, V gene, J gene, CDR3 protein. For some rows the clone size is stated as once, few or many, or as a class when expanded; others skip it.

abundance: -; v_gene: TRBV16; j_gene: -; CDR3aa: ASSQFRQNYEQY
abundance: -; v_gene: TRBV19; j_gene: TRBJ1-2; CDR3aa: ASSTRTTGGYT
abundance: -; v_gene: TRBV7-9; j_gene: TRBJ1-1; CDR3aa: ASSLTGVTRSGTEAF
abundance: few; v_gene: TRBV5-1; j_gene: TRBJ1-4; CDR3aa: ASSNLGTGGPGGGEKLF
abundance: -; v_gene: TRBV9; j_gene: TRBJ1-3; CDR3aa: ASSIQRTASTGNTIY
abundance: -; v_gene: TRBV13; j_gene: TRBJ1-4; CDR3aa: ASSLGPGGEKLF
abundance: -; v_gene: TRBV15; j_gene: TRBJ2-5; CDR3aa: ATSSGQGTFQETQY
abundance: -; v_gene: TRBV10-2; j_gene: TRBJ1-5; CDR3aa: ASGGEEIYQPQH
abundance: once; v_gene: TRBV6-1; j_gene: TRBJ1-2; CDR3aa: ASSEEVRGYGYT
abundance: -; v_gene: TRBV12-1; j_gene: TRBJ2-7; CDR3aa: ASSFDRGPGSDYEQY
abundance: -; v_gene: TRBV5-1; j_gene: TRBJ2-2; CDR3aa: ASRLGGSGTGELF
abundance: -; v_gene: TRBV7-6; j_gene: TRBJ2-1; CDR3aa: ASSATLAGNEQF
abundance: once; v_gene: TRBV19; j_gene: TRBJ2-7; CDR3aa: ASSIAGGVLSYEQY
abundance: -; v_gene: TRBV18; j_gene: TRBJ2-7; CDR3aa: ASSLRGASGSVYEQY
abundance: -; v_gene: TRBV11-2; j_gene: TRBJ1-2; CDR3aa: ASSLEGGYGYT